This passage covers 10 T cell receptor beta chains from one sample sequenced in a study of blood T cell repertoires in COVID-19. Profiling relied on immunoSEQ multiplex PCR, and the TCRdb table lists in-frame clones only, not all of them. The sample contains 110,000 or so clones, approximately 81% of which appear only once. Sequenced material: peripheral blood. The receptors come from a human donor in a cohort sampled during active COVID-19.

The chain links TRBV6-4 to TRBJ2-1, with TRBD2 matching 8 bases. V dropped 3 bases and J dropped 14; count of bases not matched to a gene: 15. The CDR3 is 15 residues long. Germline V gene lookup returns CDR1 MRHNA and CDR2 SNTAGT. The CDR3 spells CASSDVPTSGSHKFF. CDR3 coding DNA: TGTGCCAGCAGTGATGTTCCTACTAGCGGATCTCATAAGTTCTTC.

This clone came up a few times. The V call is TRBV19, the J call TRBJ1-2, with 8 bases that match TRBD1. CDR1 is LNHDA and CDR2 is SQIVND in the germline V gene (reference sequence). The CDR3 runs 17 residues. Losses at the gene ends were 6 bases for V and 3 bases for J; bases not matched to a gene: 15. In DNA form, the CDR3 reads TGTGCCAGTAGACTCGGGATGGGCAGGGGGCGCGACTATGGCTACACCTTC. Translating gives CASRLGMGRGRDYGYTF.

The chain couples TRBV15 to TRBJ2-3, with 8 bases fitting TRBD2. With V trimmed by 5 bases and J by 6 bases, 13 bases remained unmatched. The germline V gene has CDR1 LNHNV and CDR2 YYDKDF (reference sequence). The CDR3 loop spans 16 amino acids. The CDR3 sequence is CATSWVAGGGYDTQYF. The CDR3 nucleotides read TGTGCCACCAGCTGGGTCGCGGGCGGGGGGTACGATACGCAGTATTTT.

V usage is TRBV12-3 or TRBV12-4 and J usage is TRBJ2-1; 7 nucleotides agree with TRBD2. Trimming cost V 6 bases and J 14 bases; bases outside gene matches: 10. The CDR3 runs 12 residues. CDR3 residues: CASSRGRDIKFF. In nucleotides, the CDR3 is TGTGCCAGCAGCCGAGGGAGGGATATTAAGTTCTTC.

This chain joins TRBV6-1 and TRBJ2-7, with TRBD2 matching 8 bases. CDR1 and CDR2 from the germline V gene are MNHNS and SASEGT. CDR3 length: 16 amino acids. J gave up 3 bases and V 0 bases, and 7 bases lay outside the gene matches. The CDR3 DNA reads as TGTGCCAGCAGTGAAGCGAGGCTAGCGGGCCTCTACGAGCAGTACTTC. It encodes CASSEARLAGLYEQYF.

The chain recombines TRBV12-5 with TRBJ2-5; no reliable D call. Trimming removed 2 bases from V and 5 bases from J, with 9 bases in between. Looked up from germline, CDR1 is LGHNT and CDR2 is FRNRAP. There are 13 residues in the CDR3. CDR3 in DNA: TGTGCTAGTGGTTTGTTTGAAGCGGAGACCCAGTACTTC. It codes for CASGLFEAETQYF.

The chain couples TRBV25-1 to TRBJ2-7, with a weak D call TRBD1 (6 bases). The ends were cut back, 2 bases at V and 2 bases at J, with 10 bases in the middle. Per the germline V gene, CDR1 is MGHDK and CDR2 is SYGVNS. The CDR3 runs 14 residues. The CDR3: CASSEDGGAYEQYF. DNA of the CDR3: TGTGCCAGCAGTGAAGATGGGGGCGCCTACGAGCAGTACTTC.

This clone was counted a few times. V gene TRBV11-2 combines with J gene TRBJ2-5; a possible D gene is TRBD2 (5 bases). The CDR3 is made up of 16 amino acids. CDR1 and CDR2 (germline): SGHAT, FQNNGV. V lost 4 bases and J 4 bases, leaving 19 bases between the germline ends. The CDR3 DNA reads TGTGCCAGCAGCTCCCGATACCGGGAAGGGCGAGAGACCCAGTACTTC. It yields the protein CASSSRYREGRETQYF.

The chain uses TRBV6-6 and TRBJ1-1; 10 bases align to TRBD1. This CDR3 region has 16 residues. CDR1 and CDR2 from the germline V gene are MNHNY and SVGAGI (reference sequence). With V trimmed by 4 bases and J by 2 bases, 7 bases remained unmatched. The CDR3 DNA follows: TGTGCCAGCAGTTCTACGACAGGGGGCGCAAACACTGAAGCTTTCTTT. Translated, it gives CASSSTTGGANTEAFF.

The J gene is TRBJ1-2, the V gene TRBV19, with D hard to call. The germline gives CDR1 LNHDA, CDR2 SQIVND (reference sequence). V gave up 8 bases and J gave up 7 bases, with 20 bases separating them. There are 14 residues in the CDR3. CDR3 bases: TGTGCCAGTCAATCCGCCGGGAGGTTCGGTGGCTACACCTTC. This translates into CASQSAGRFGGYTF.